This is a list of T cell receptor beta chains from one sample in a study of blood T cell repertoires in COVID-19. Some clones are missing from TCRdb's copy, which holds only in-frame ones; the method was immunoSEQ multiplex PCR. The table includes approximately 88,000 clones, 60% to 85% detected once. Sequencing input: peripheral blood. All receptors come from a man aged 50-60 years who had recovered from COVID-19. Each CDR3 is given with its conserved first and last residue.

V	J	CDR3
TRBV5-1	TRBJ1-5	CASSLGDTNQPQHF
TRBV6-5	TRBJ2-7	CASSRGDYEQYF
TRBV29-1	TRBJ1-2	CSVNYPAGGSNYGYTF
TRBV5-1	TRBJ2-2	CASTPMGALTGELFF
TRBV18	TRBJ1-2	CASSLDSSFYGYTF
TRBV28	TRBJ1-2	CASSARHLFYGYTF
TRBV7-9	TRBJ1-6	CASSLATGYNSPLHF
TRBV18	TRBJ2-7	CASSPRDRTYEQYF
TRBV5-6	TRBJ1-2	CASSWTGGATYGYTF
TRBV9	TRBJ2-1	CASSYRLAGRDEQFF
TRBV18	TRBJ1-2	CASSPTGDNYGYTF
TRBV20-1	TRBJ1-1	CSASSEGAEAFF
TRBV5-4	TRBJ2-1	CASSLSGYGNEQFF
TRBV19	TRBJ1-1	CASSTSGQTTEAFF
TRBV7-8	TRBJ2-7	CASSVRLVSYEQYF
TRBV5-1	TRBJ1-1	CASTPPGTGVAFF
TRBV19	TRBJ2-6	CASSIGPGGGSGANVLTF
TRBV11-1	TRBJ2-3	CASSFAEITDTQYF
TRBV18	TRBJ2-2	CASSPSPSGTGITGELFF
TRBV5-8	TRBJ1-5	CASSFGTGVNQPQHF
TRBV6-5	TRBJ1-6	CASKGGGSPLHF
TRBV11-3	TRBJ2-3	CASSFSGGAATSTDTQYF
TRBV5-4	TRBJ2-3	CASSLTRGTLGTQYF
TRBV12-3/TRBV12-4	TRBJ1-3	CASSNQGNTIYF
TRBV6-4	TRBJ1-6	CASSDLTGANSPLHF
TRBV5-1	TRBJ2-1	CASSSPWGRGSSYNEQFF
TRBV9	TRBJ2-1	CASSGDTRSYNEQFF
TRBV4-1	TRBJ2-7	CASSPRDGGYEQYF
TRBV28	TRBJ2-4	CASSLLLNGNIQYF
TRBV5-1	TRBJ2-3	CASSLVGSLGTDTQYF
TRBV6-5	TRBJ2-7	CASRADRTPYEQYF
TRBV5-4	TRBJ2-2	CASSGPRIGELFF
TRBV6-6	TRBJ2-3	CASSSRARDTQYF
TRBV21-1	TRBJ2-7	CASSKPTYSCTREQYF
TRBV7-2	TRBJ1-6	CASSYGSTRNSPLHF
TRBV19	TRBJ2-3	CASSLTGGGADTQYF
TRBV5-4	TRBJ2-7	CASSLGGASYEQYF
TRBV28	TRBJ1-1	CASSSTGRTEAFF
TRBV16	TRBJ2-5	CASSQEYRAQETQYF
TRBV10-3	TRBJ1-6	CAISESVRASPLHF